Below, 24 T cell receptor beta chains from the same sample are listed, as sequenced in a study of blood T cell repertoires in COVID-19 (dated by TCRdb to about 2020). The method was the immunoSEQ multiplex PCR assay. TCRdb retrieved this table from immuneACCESS and kept in-frame rearrangements only. Not all clones are present; in checked studies, unresolved V genes account for under half, and no reason is known for the remainder. The sample table shows about 54,000 clones, and less than 90% are seen once. The top ten constitute about 5.8% of the sample. Sequenced sample: peripheral blood. These receptor sequences come from a human donor in a cohort sampled during active COVID-19.

This clone appeared a few times. The J gene is TRBJ2-7, the V gene TRBV10-3; TRBD2 matches at 9 bases. V dropped 8 bases and J dropped 3; count of bases not matched to a gene: 8. Germline values: CDR1 ENHRY, CDR2 SYGVKD. This CDR3 has 14 residues. CDR3 nucleotide sequence: TGTGCCATCGCTGGCGGGGGGGCGTTCTACGAGCAGTACTTC. This encodes CAIAGGGAFYEQYF.

DNA of the CDR3: TGTGCCAGCAGCACCCCCGGCGGGCCCCAGCATTTT. Protein: CASSTPGGPQHF. This rearrangement joins TRBV12-3 or TRBV12-4 to TRBJ1-5, with D unresolved. The CDR3 loop spans 12 amino acids. Between the trimmed V and J ends, which lost 6 bases and 9 bases, there was a span of 12 bases.

This chain connects TRBV14 to TRBJ2-4; D is perhaps TRBD2 (7 bases). The V end lost 0 bases, the J end lost 11 bases, and 11 bases lay between the germline ends. Germline V lookup: CDR1 SGHDN, CDR2 FVKESK. This CDR3 has 13 amino acids. CDR3 residues: CASSQEQGGVQYF. The CDR3 DNA reads TGTGCCAGCAGCCAAGAACAGGGAGGGGTTCAGTACTTC.

The V gene is TRBV6-2 or TRBV6-3, the J gene TRBJ1-2; TRBD1 agrees at 7 bases. CDR3 length: 14 amino acids. In germline, CDR1 is MNHEY, CDR2 SVGEGT. With V trimmed by 2 bases and J by 8 bases, 8 bases remained unmatched. CDR3 in amino acids: CASSYQDRHGGYTF. The CDR3 DNA sequence: TGTGCCAGCAGTTACCAGGACAGGCATGGGGGCTACACCTTC.

The chain's CDR3 is CASSDGQGGNEQFF. Written as DNA, the CDR3 is TGTGCCAGCAGTGACGGGCAGGGTGGCAATGAGCAGTTCTTC. The chain recombines TRBV6-1 with TRBJ2-1; D may be TRBD1 (5 bases). Germline values: CDR1 MNHNS, CDR2 SASEGT. CDR3 length: 14 residues. V was cut by 3 bases and J by 6 bases, with 12 bases left in between.

This sequence joins TRBV7-6 and TRBJ2-7; D may be TRBD1 (5 bases). This CDR3 spans 15 amino acids. V dropped 2 bases and J dropped 3 bases, with 14 bases sitting between them. Per germline, CDR1 SGHVS and CDR2 FNYEAQ. CDR3 bases: TGTGCCAGCAGCTTACGGGCAGGGTCTGACTACGAGCAGTACTTC. This gives the protein CASSLRAGSDYEQYF. Full variable domain (remainder filled in from reference TRBV7-6 and TRBJ2-7): GAGVSQSPRYKVTKRGQDVALRCDPISGHVSLYWYRQALGQGPEFLTYFNYEAQQDKSGLPNDRFSAERPEGSISTLTIQRTEQRDSAMYRCASSLRAGSDYEQYFGPGTRLTVT.

The chain couples TRBV4-1 to TRBJ1-1; possibly TRBD1 for D (6 bases). The CDR3 is 14 residues long. Trimming cost V 0 bases and J 5 bases, with 10 bases left between them. Per germline, CDR1 MGHRA and CDR2 YSYEKL. CDR3 amino acids: CASSQEDRRTEAFF. The CDR3, as DNA: TGCGCCAGCAGCCAAGAAGACAGGCGGACTGAAGCTTTCTTT.

The chain combines TRBV28 with TRBJ2-5, with D possibly TRBD1 on 5 matching bases. V lost 3 bases and J lost 5, with 7 bases in between. Germline lookup yields CDR1 MDHEN and CDR2 SYDVKM. This CDR3 comprises 12 residues. The CDR3 DNA follows: TGTGCCAGCAGTTTTAGGGGTGAGACCCAGTACTTC. This codes for CASSFRGETQYF.

The genes are TRBV7-9 and TRBJ1-1; TRBD1 matches 9 bases. V shed 6 bases, J shed 3 bases, and the junction held 11 bases outside the gene matches. Germline V gene lookup returns CDR1 SEHNR and CDR2 FQNEAQ (reference sequence). CDR3 length: 16 residues. The CDR3 nucleotides are TGTGCCAGCAGTTCTACAGGGGGCCTAAGGGACACTGAAGCTTTCTTT. Translated: CASSSTGGLRDTEAFF.

A word on this clone: The junction does not match germline at one end; this may be a read error. This sample includes further DNA sequences coding for the same CDR3. V usage is TRBV18 and J usage is TRBJ1-6; 9 positions match TRBD1. CDR1 and CDR2 (germline): KGHSH, LQKENI. CDR3 length: 14 residues. The chain's CDR3 is CASSPQGANSPLHF. CDR3 sequence (DNA): TGTGCCAGCTCGCCACAGGGGGCTAATTCACCCCTCCACTTT.

This chain links TRBV5-1 with TRBJ1-4, with a weak D call TRBD1 (6 bases). Trimming shortened V by 1 base and J by 4 bases, and 14 bases separated the two germline ends. The germline gives CDR1 SGHRS, CDR2 YFSETQ. The CDR3 length is 16 residues. In nucleotides, the CDR3 is TGCGCCAGCAGCTTGTCGGCTGGACAGAGTAATGAAAAACTGTTTTTT. Translating it yields CASSLSAGQSNEKLFF.

The gene calls are TRBV21-1 and TRBJ1-4. TRBV21-1 is a listed pseudogene. This CDR3 is built from 18 residues. CDR3 sequence reads: CASSKGGQVDATNEKLFF. The DNA of the CDR3 is TGTGCCAGCAGCAAAGGCGGGCAGGTTGATGCAACTAATGAAAAACTGTTTTTT.

The chain carries TRBV6-6 and TRBJ2-2; D is perhaps TRBD1 (6 bases). CDR1 is MNHNY, CDR2 SVGAGI, per germline (reference sequence). The V and J ends lost 2 bases and 1 base respectively, with 8 bases between them. This CDR3 spans 15 amino acids. The CDR3 here is CASSYPGQNTGELFF. The CDR3 DNA follows: TGTGCCAGCAGTTACCCGGGACAGAACACCGGGGAGCTGTTTTTT.

This chain joins TRBV5-1 and TRBJ1-4, with 7 nucleotides matching TRBD1. In germline, CDR1 is SGHRS, CDR2 YFSETQ. With 4 bases clipped from V and 7 bases from J, the junction kept 10 bases outside the gene matches. The CDR3 consists of 15 residues. The CDR3 region is CASSPALAGGEKLFF. The CDR3 region has the DNA TGCGCCAGCAGCCCGGCCCTGGCAGGGGGTGAAAAACTGTTTTTT.

This clone has only a few counts. DNA of the CDR3: TGTGCCAGCAGCTTCTCCAGGACAGGGGGTGAAAAACTGTTTTTT. As protein: CASSFSRTGGEKLFF. The chain has TRBV7-2 and TRBJ1-4; 10 bases fit TRBD1. V dropped 3 bases and J dropped 7; count of bases not matched to a gene: 5. Germline V CDR1 and CDR2: SGHTA, FQGNSA. There are 15 residues in the CDR3.

The chain combines TRBV30 with TRBJ1-6, with D perhaps TRBD1 (6 bases). Germline V CDR1 and CDR2: GTSNPN, SVGIG (reference sequence). The CDR3 runs to 15 residues. V was clipped by 3 bases and J by 7 bases, with 16 bases between them. The CDR3 bases are TGTGCCTGGAGCATCAAGACAGGTCTAAATTCACCCCTCCACTTT. Translating it yields CAWSIKTGLNSPLHF.

This clone was counted between two and nine times. The V and J genes are TRBV6-6 and TRBJ2-7; 7 positions agree with TRBD1. Germline-derived CDR1 and CDR2 are MNHNY and SVGAGI (reference sequence). The CDR3 has 16 amino acids. The trim removed 5 bases at V and 0 bases at J, leaving 10 bases unmatched. The CDR3 reads CASSRSVGDSSYEQYF. For the CDR3, the DNA is TGTGCCAGCAGTCGATCCGTTGGGGACAGCTCCTACGAGCAGTACTTC.

The J gene is TRBJ1-1, the V gene TRBV10-3; 7 bases match TRBD1. The CDR3 has 14 residues. The junction had 9 bases not matched to a gene; V was cut back by 8 bases and J by 3 bases. The V gene's germline CDR1 is ENHRY and CDR2 SYGVKD. The CDR3 is CAISNKGADTEAFF. CDR3 in DNA: TGTGCCATCTCTAATAAGGGGGCCGACACTGAAGCTTTCTTT.

Turning to this clone: Other DNA sequences within the sample encode an identical CDR3. The rearrangement links TRBV4-2 to TRBJ1-2; D may be TRBD1 (5 bases). CDR1 and CDR2 from the germline V gene are LGHNA and YNFKEQ. This CDR3 is 14 amino acids long. Trimming pared 1 base from V and 5 bases from J, leaving 11 bases between. The CDR3 bases are TGTGCCAGCAGCCAAGCGGGGGTCTGGTATGGCTACACCTTC. This sequence encodes CASSQAGVWYGYTF.

This clone was seen just once. The chain combines TRBV30 with TRBJ1-2; D is possibly TRBD1 (5 bases). The CDR3 is 13 residues long. Trimming cost V 0 bases and J 8 bases, with 13 bases left between them. CDR1 and CDR2 from the germline V gene are GTSNPN and SVGIG (reference sequence). The CDR3 sequence is CAWSVGRAKGYTF. The CDR3 bases are TGTGCCTGGAGTGTGGGCAGGGCGAAGGGCTACACCTTC.

CDR3 coding DNA: TGTGCCAGCAGCTTAGCGCGGGACAGGGTATACGAGCAGTACTTC. Protein product: CASSLARDRVYEQYF. The chain has TRBV7-9 and TRBJ2-7; 9 bases line up with TRBD1. The CDR3 contains 15 residues. The V and J ends lost 0 bases and 4 bases, in that order; junction bases with no gene match: 4. Germline assignment: CDR1 SEHNR and CDR2 FQNEAQ (reference sequence).

This clone was observed a handful of times. J is TRBJ2-7 and V is TRBV30; D perhaps matches TRBD2 (5 bases). The V gene's germline CDR1 is GTSNPN and CDR2 SVGIG (reference sequence). V lost 2 bases and J 2 bases, leaving 7 bases between the germline ends. The CDR3 is 12 amino acids. CDR3 nucleotide sequence: TGTGCCTGGAGTACCGGGACCTACGAGCAGTACTTC. Its protein product is CAWSTGTYEQYF. The full variable domain, completed using reference TRBV30 and TRBJ2-7, is SQTIHQWPATLVQPVGSPLSLECTVEGTSNPNLYWYRQAAGRGLQLLFYSVGIGQISSEVPQNLSASRPQDRQFILSSKKLLLSDSGFYLCAWSTGTYEQYFGPGTRLTVT.

The chain recombines TRBV28 with TRBJ2-7, with D tentatively TRBD1 (6 bases). From germline, CDR1 is MDHEN and CDR2 SYDVKM. Trimming removed 2 bases at V and 2 bases at J, with 7 bases between. The CDR3 totals 13 residues. In nucleotides, the CDR3 is TGTGCCAGCAGTTTACAGGGGCCCTACGAGCAGTACTTC. Translation gives CASSLQGPYEQYF.

Turning to this clone: A much larger clone lies one base from this, so it may be a read error. This same CDR3 is encoded by further DNA sequences in the sample. The V and J genes are TRBV6-4 and TRBJ2-1, with 14 positions matching TRBD2. Germline CDR1 MRHNA, CDR2 SNTAGT. V shed 3 bases and J 6 bases; nucleotides not matched to a gene: 1. The CDR3 consists of 15 residues. CDR3 nucleotide sequence: TGTGCCAGCAGTGAAGGGACTAGCGGGAGCAATGAGCAGTTCTTC. Translated: CASSEGTSGSNEQFF.